This entry concerns a single TCR beta chain. The CDR3 contains 15 residues. V lost 6 bases, J lost 10 bases, and 19 bases lay in between. Germline CDR1 is SGHNT and CDR2 is YENEEA. These data are taken from a study of control samples from healthy donors and cancer patients. The data were produced by immunoSEQ multiplex PCR, yet TCRdb's version contains in-frame clones alone and is incomplete. Of around 120,000 clones in the sample, about 95% were seen once. The chain links TRBV11-3 to TRBJ1-6; D perhaps matches TRBD1 (5 bases). Source material: blood. The source is a young man in good health. Here the CDR3 reads CASRFGAGLGSPLHF. Here the CDR3 DNA reads TGTGCCAGCAGGTTTGGGGCAGGGTTAGGCTCACCCCTCCACTTT.